This T cell receptor (beta chain) was sequenced in a study of blood T cell repertoires in COVID-19. Germline V gene lookup returns CDR1 KGHDR and CDR2 SFDVKD. The CDR3 is made up of 17 amino acids. V lost 2 bases, J lost 5 bases, and 6 bases stayed unmatched. Data came from immunoSEQ multiplex PCR; TCRdb stores just in-frame clones and leaves some out. The sample carries about 30,000 clones, around 84% recorded once. Specimen: peripheral blood. This chain joins TRBV24-1 and TRBJ2-7, with TRBD2 matching over 15 bases. The clonotype was recovered from a human donor in a cohort sampled during active COVID-19. The donor label of this sample is uncertain. CDR3 coding DNA: TGTGCCACCAGTGATTCGGGACTAGCGGGAGGTATGGACGAGCAGTACTTC. Residues: CATSDSGLAGGMDEQYF.